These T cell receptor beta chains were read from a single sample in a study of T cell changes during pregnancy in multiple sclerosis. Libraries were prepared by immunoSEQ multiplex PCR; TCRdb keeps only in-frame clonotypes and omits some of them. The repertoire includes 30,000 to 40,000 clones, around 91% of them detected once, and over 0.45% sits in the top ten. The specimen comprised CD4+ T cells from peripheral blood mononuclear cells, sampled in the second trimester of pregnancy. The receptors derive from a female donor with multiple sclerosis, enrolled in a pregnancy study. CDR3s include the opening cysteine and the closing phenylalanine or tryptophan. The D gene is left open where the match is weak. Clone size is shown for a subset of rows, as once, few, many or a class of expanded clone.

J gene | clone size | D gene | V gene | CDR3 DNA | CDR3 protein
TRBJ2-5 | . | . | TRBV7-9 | TGTGCCAGCAGCTTATACGGACTCCAAGAGACCCAGTACTTC | CASSLYGLQETQYF
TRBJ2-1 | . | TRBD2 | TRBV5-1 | TGCGCCAGCAGCGTGAGCGGGAGCTCCTACAATGAGCAGTTCTTC | CASSVSGSSYNEQFF
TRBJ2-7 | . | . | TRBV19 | TGTGCCAGTAGTGGCCCCAATCAAGATTACGAGCAGTACTTC | CASSGPNQDYEQYF
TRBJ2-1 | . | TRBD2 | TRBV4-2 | TGTGCCAGCAGCCGGGACAGCGGGAGGGGTTACAATGAGCAGTTCTTC | CASSRDSGRGYNEQFF
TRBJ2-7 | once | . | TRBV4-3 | TGCGCCAGCAGCCAAGGCATTGTCGGAGCCGGGGAGCAGTACTTC | CASSQGIVGAGEQYF
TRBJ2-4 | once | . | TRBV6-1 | TGTGCCTCCAACTTTGGGGGGACAGTCGAATCTCAGTACTTC | CASNFGGTVESQYF
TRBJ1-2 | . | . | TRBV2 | TGTGCCAGCAGTATTGTAACAGGGTATGGCTACACCTTC | CASSIVTGYGYTF
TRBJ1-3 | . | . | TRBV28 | TGTGCCAGCAGTTTACGGGGAGGGTCCATATATTTT | CASSLRGGSIYF
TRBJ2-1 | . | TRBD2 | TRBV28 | TGTGCCAGCAGTTCCGTCTGGCGGGAGAGAAGTAATGAGCAGTTCTTC | CASSSVWRERSNEQFF
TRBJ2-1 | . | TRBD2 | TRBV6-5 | TGTGCCAGCAGTTACGGACTAGCGGCTTACAATGAGCAGTTCTTC | CASSYGLAAYNEQFF
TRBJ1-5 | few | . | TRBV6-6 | TGTGCCAGCAATTTATGGGGGGAGGGTCAGCCCCAGCATTTT | CASNLWGEGQPQHF
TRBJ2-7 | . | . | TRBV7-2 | TGTGCCAGCAGCCCCGGCCCAGGGGCCGCCCGCTACGAGCAGTACTTC | CASSPGPGAARYEQYF
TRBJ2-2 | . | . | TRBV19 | TGTGCCAGTAGCCTGGAGGGCCGGGCCACCGGGGAGCTGTTTTTT | CASSLEGRATGELFF
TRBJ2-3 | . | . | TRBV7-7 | TGTGCTAGCAGCCCGGCGCCCGGGGTAGATACGCAGTATTTT | CASSPAPGVDTQYF
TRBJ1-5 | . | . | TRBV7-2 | TGTGCCAGCAGCTTAGAGAGAGATCAGCCCCAGCATTTT | CASSLERDQPQHF
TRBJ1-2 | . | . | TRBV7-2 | TGTGCCAGCAGCGCTTTCCAGGGCCATAATAACTATGGCTACACCTTC | CASSAFQGHNNYGYTF
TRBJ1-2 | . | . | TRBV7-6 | TGTGCCAGCAGCGACCGGACTCTTGGGGGCTACACCTTC | CASSDRTLGGYTF
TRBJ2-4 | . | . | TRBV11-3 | TGTGCCAGCAGCTTAGACTACGTGAACATTCAGTACTTC | CASSLDYVNIQYF
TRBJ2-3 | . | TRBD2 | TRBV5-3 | TGTGCCAGAAACCCGTCATCTGGAGGCAGAAGGCCGGCTAGCGGGAGGTTAGATACGCAGTATTTT | CARNPSSGGRRPASGRLDTQYF
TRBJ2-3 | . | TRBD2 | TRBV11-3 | TGTGCCAGCAGCTTAATCTTAGCGGGAGGAACCGATACGCAGTATTTT | CASSLILAGGTDTQYF
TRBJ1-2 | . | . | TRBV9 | TGTGCCAGCAGCGTAGATGCCGGTCCGCGGGAGGGCTACACCTTC | CASSVDAGPREGYTF
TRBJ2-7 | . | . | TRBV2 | TGTGCCAGCAGTCCCGCGGGGATTTTATCCTACGAGCAGTACTTC | CASSPAGILSYEQYF
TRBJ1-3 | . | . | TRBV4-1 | TGCGCCAGCAGCCAAGTACCGGGTTCAAACACCATATATTTT | CASSQVPGSNTIYF
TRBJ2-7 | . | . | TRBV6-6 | TGTGCGGGGGGTTATAGGTACGAGCAGTACTTC | CAGGYRYEQYF
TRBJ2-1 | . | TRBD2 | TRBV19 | TGTGCCAGTAGTATGCGTTCGGGTCTAGCGGGAGAGGGAAATGAGCAGTTCTTC | CASSMRSGLAGEGNEQFF
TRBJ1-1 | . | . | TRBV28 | TGTGCCAGCAGTTTAGTGTGGAGGTCCGTGGGGGGGAATGAAGCTTTCTTT | CASSLVWRSVGGNEAFF
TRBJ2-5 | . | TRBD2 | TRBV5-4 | TGTGCCAGCAGTTCCGGGACTAGCGGGAGGGCCGGAGAGACCCAGTACTTC | CASSSGTSGRAGETQYF
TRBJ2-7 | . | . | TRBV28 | TGTGCCAGCAGCCCCCCTGCCGGCGAGCAGTACTTC | CASSPPAGEQYF
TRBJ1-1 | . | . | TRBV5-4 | TGTGCCAGCAGCGGGCCAGGCCGCAGGGAAGATACTGAAGCTTTCTTT | CASSGPGRREDTEAFF
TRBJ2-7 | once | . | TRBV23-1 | TGCGCCAGCAGTCAATCCGTCTGGGGAGCCCTCTACGAGCAGTACTTC | CASSQSVWGALYEQYF
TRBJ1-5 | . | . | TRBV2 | TGTGCCAGCAGTGATGGGGGCTGGAATCAGCCCCAGCATTTT | CASSDGGWNQPQHF
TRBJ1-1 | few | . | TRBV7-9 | TGTGCCAGCAGCCCAGGGCGGGGGTTGATCCAAGCTTTCTTT | CASSPGRGLIQAFF
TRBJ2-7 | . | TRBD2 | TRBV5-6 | TGTGCCAGCAGCTTGGTGGGGGGGAGCTCCTACGAGCAGTACTTC | CASSLVGGSSYEQYF
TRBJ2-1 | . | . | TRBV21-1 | TGTGCCAGCAGCATTTCGCCCCATCCGAAAACTGATCGGAATGAGCAGTTCTTC | CASSISPHPKTDRNEQFF
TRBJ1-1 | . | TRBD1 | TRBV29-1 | TGCAGCGTTGAAGACAGGGGGCTTTACACTGAAGCTTTCTTT | CSVEDRGLYTEAFF
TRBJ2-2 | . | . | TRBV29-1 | TGCAGCGTTGGGGGTGGGAGCGTCACCGGGGAGCTGTTTTTT | CSVGGGSVTGELFF
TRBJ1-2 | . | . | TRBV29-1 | TGCAGCGTAACGAGAACTAGCTATGGCTACACCTTC | CSVTRTSYGYTF
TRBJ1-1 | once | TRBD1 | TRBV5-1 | TGCGCCAGCAGCTACGGGACAGGGGGCGCGGACACTGAAGCTTTCTTT | CASSYGTGGADTEAFF
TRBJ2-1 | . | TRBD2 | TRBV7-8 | TGTGCCAGCAGCTCCCAGACTAGCGGGAGGGCCTACAATGAGCAGTTCTTC | CASSSQTSGRAYNEQFF
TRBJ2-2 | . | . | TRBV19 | TGTGCCAGTACCCCCCCGACAGGTTCCACCGGGGAGCTGTTTTTT | CASTPPTGSTGELFF